This T cell receptor (beta chain) comes out of a study of regulatory T cells. Study outcomes and limitations: Control CD8+ cells showed a nonsignificant trend toward higher Shannon entropy than patient CD8+ cells. Patient repertoires had restricted TRB V-J pairs and skewed V and J usage, most in Tregs.

The PCR used 52 TRBV and 13 TRBJ primers. Using immunoSEQ multiplex PCR, the repertoire was profiled, and TCRdb retains in-frame clones only, with some absent. This sample carries 2,000 to 2,500 clones, around 71% of them seen once, and the ten largest clones take 30% to 35%. Regarding this clone: Its specificity is unknown.

Trimming removed 7 bases from V and 8 bases from J, with 14 bases in between. The CDR3 consists of 13 residues. Germline-derived CDR1 and CDR2 are WNHNN and SYGVQD (reference sequence). All CD3G-deficient patients showed autoimmunity, more severe in two. Patients aged 2 to 39 years had fewer naive T cells. V gene TRBV10-1 combines with J gene TRBJ1-4; D not resolved. Sequencing used CD8+ T cells sorted from blood. The sequence was obtained from a person aged 30 to 39 with CD3G deficiency. CDR3 loop: CASTGLRGEKLFF. The CDR3 DNA reads as TGCGCCAGCACCGGGCTCAGAGGGGAAAAACTGTTTTTT.